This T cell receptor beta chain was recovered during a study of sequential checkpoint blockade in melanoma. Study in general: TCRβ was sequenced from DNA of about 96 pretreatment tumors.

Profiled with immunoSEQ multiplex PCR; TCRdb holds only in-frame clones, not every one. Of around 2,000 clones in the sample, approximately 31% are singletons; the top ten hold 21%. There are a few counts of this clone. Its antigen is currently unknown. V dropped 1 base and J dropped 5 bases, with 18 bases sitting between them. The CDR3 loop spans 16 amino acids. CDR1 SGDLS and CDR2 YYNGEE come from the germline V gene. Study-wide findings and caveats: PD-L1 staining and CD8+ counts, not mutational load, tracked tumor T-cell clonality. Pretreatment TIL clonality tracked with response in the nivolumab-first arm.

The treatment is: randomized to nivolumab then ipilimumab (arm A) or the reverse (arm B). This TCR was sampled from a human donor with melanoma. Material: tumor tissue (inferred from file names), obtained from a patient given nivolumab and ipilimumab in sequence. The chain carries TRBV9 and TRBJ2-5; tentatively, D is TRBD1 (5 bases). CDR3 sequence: CASSVWQGSSMETQYF. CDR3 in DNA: TGTGCCAGCAGCGTATGGCAGGGAAGTAGTATGGAGACCCAGTACTTC. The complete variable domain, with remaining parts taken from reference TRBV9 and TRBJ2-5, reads DSGVTQTPKHLITATGQRVTLRCSPRSGDLSVYWYQQSLDQGLQFLIQYYNGEERAKGNILERFSAQQFPDLHSELNLSSLELGDSALYFCASSVWQGSSMETQYFGPGTRLLVL.